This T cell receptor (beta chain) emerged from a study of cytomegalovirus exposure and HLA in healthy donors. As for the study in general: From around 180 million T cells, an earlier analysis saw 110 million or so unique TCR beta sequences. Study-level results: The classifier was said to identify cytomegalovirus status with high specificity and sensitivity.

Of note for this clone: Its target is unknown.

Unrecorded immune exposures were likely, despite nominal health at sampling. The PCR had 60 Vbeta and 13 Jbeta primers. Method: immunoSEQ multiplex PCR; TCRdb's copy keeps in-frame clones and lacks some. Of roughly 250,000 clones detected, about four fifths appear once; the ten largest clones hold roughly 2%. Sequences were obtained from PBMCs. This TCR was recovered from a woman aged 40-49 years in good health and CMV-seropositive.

The CDR3 spells CASSWSWQFNQPQHF. The CDR3, as DNA: TGTGCCAGCAGCTGGTCGTGGCAGTTCAATCAGCCCCAGCATTTT. The V and J genes are TRBV7-2 and TRBJ1-5; no clear D gene. The CDR3 sequence is 15 residues long. V lost 4 bases and J lost 3, with 13 bases in between. Germline CDR1 reads SGHTA; CDR2 reads FQGNSA. The full variable domain, rest sourced from reference TRBV7-2 and TRBJ1-5, is GAGVSQSPSNKVTEKGKDVELRCDPISGHTALYWYRQSLGQGLEFLIYFQGNSAPDKSGLPSDRFSAERTGGSVSTLTIQRTQQEDSAVYLCASSWSWQFNQPQHFGDGTRLSIL.